This record covers a single T cell receptor (beta chain). Its antigen remains unknown. Other DNA sequences from this sample encode an identical CDR3 as well. This table comes from immunoSEQ multiplex PCR, and its TCRdb copy is limited to in-frame clones, with some not included. The sample comprises 160,000 or so clones, roughly 86% of which are singletons, and 10% to 15% rests with the top ten. The record originates from a study of radiation and T cells in renal cell carcinoma. Findings and limits, study-wide: No pretreatment tumor biopsies were available for baseline clonotypes.

Time point given: blood 2 weeks post-SBRT. The treatment is: 15 Gy SBRT to primary tumor, nephrectomy 4 weeks later. After SBRT, blood was collected at 2 and 4 weeks, plus baseline. The sequence was collected from a woman aged 50 to 60 with renal cell carcinoma. The sequencing used blood, collected from a patient whose treatment included radiotherapy and nephrectomy.

In DNA form, the CDR3 reads TGTGCCAGCAGCTCCTCCTACGAGCAGTACTTC. It specifies CASSSSYEQYF. The rearrangement links TRBV5-6 to TRBJ2-7; D is unresolved. V shed 3 bases and J shed 0 bases, with 1 base lying between them. Per germline, CDR1 SGHDT and CDR2 YYEEEE. CDR3 size: 11 residues. The full variable domain, its missing parts supplied by reference TRBV5-6 and TRBJ2-7, is DAGVTQSPTHLIKTRGQQVTLRCSPKSGHDTVSWYQQALGQGPQFIFQYYEEEERQRGNFPDRFSGHQFPNYSSELNVNALLLGDSALYLCASSSSYEQYFGPGTRLTVT.